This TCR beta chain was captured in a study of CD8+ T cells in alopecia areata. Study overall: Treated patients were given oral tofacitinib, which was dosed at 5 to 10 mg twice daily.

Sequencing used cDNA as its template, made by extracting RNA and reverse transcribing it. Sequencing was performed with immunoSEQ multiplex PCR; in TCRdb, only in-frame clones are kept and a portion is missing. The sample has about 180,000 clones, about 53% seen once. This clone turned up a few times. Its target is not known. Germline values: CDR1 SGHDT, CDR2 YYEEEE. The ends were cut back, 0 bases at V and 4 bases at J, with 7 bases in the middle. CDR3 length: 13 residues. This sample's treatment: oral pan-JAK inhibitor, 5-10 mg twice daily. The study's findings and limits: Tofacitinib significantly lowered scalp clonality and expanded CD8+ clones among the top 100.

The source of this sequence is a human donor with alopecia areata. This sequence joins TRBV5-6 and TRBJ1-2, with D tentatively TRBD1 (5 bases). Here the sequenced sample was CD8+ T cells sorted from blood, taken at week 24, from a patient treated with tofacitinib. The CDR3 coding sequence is TGTGCCAGCAGCTTGGGACAGTTCTATGGCTACACCTTC. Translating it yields CASSLGQFYGYTF.